These 22 T cell receptor beta chains share one sample of origin, sequenced in a study of blood T cell repertoires in COVID-19. This table comes from immunoSEQ multiplex PCR, and its TCRdb copy is limited to in-frame clones, with some not included. Seen here are hundreds of thousands of clones, approximately 90% observed once, and the top ten hold more than 1.4%. The sample consisted of peripheral blood. These receptors all stem from a woman in her 30s with active or convalescent COVID-19.

The rearrangement uses TRBV2 and TRBJ2-2; D perhaps matches TRBD2 (5 bases). The V end was cut by 7 bases, the J end by 7 bases, with 13 bases between. This CDR3 is built from 13 residues. Germline-derived CDR1 and CDR2 are SNHLY and FYNNEI. CDR3 DNA sequence: TGTGCCAGCACGGCTTTTCGGGGCGGGGAGCTGTTTTTT. Its protein product is CASTAFRGGELFF.

This chain joins TRBV28 and TRBJ2-5; 7 bases agree with TRBD1. The CDR3 totals 15 residues. V lost 2 bases and J lost 0; bases outside the gene matches: 3. Germline V lookup: CDR1 MDHEN, CDR2 SYDVKM. Written as DNA, the CDR3 is TGTGCCAGCAGTTTACAGGGGGTCTACCAAGAGACCCAGTACTTC. Translating it yields CASSLQGVYQETQYF. The variable domain in full, completed from reference TRBV28 and TRBJ2-5, reads DVKVTQSSRYLVKRTGEKVFLECVQDMDHENMFWYRQDPGLGLRLIYFSYDVKMKEKGDIPEGYSVSREKKERFSLILESASTNQTSMYLCASSLQGVYQETQYFGPGTRLLVL.

The J gene is TRBJ1-5, the V gene TRBV27; D is perhaps TRBD1 (5 bases). CDR3 length: 16 amino acids. In germline, CDR1 is MNHEY, CDR2 SMNVEV (reference sequence). With 7 bases removed from V and 0 bases from J, the gap between germline ends came to 16 bases. In nucleotides, the CDR3 is TGTGCCAGCAAGCGGGCAGGGACGGGTAGCAATCAGCCCCAGCATTTT. It codes for CASKRAGTGSNQPQHF.

The chain uses TRBV5-1 and TRBJ2-7; TRBD2 might be the D (8 bases). Trimming stripped 5 bases from V and 3 bases from J, with 21 bases between. Germline V CDR1 and CDR2: SGHRS, YFSETQ. The CDR3 contains 16 residues. CDR3 nucleotides: TGCGCCAGCAGTTGGAGCGGGGGACAGAGCCACTACGAGCAGTACTTC. This sequence encodes CASSWSGGQSHYEQYF.

The chain links TRBV5-1 to TRBJ1-1; 9 positions match TRBD1. Germline V gene lookup returns CDR1 SGHRS and CDR2 YFSETQ. The ends lost 1 base at V and 4 bases at J; junction bases unmatched: 5. The CDR3 totals 15 residues. The CDR3 bases are TGCGCCAGCAGCTTGAATTCGGACAGGGGCACTGAAGCTTTCTTT. Its protein is CASSLNSDRGTEAFF.

The sample holds one count of this clone. Other DNA sequences in this sample translate to the same CDR3. This chain links TRBV15 with TRBJ2-3; TRBD1 is a possible D gene (5 bases). Looked up from germline, CDR1 is LNHNV and CDR2 is YYDKDF (reference sequence). Trimming shortened V by 5 bases and J by 0 bases, and 6 bases separated the two germline ends. The CDR3 extends over 13 amino acids. The CDR3, as DNA: TGTGCCACCAGCCGACAGAGCACAGATACGCAGTATTTT. Translation gives CATSRQSTDTQYF.

This clone occurred once. This rearrangement joins TRBV10-2 to TRBJ1-6; weak D call: TRBD1 (5 bases). V dropped 10 bases and J dropped 7 bases, with 14 bases sitting between them. Germline V gene data show CDR1 as WSHSY and CDR2 as SAAADI. This CDR3 is 13 amino acids long. CDR3 amino acids: CATRPDRNSPLHF. CDR3 DNA sequence: TGCGCCACCCGCCCCGACAGAAATTCACCCCTCCACTTT.

J is TRBJ1-1 and V is TRBV9, with 7 nucleotides matching TRBD1. This CDR3 is 16 amino acids long. CDR1 is SGDLS and CDR2 is YYNGEE in the germline V gene. The ends lost 3 bases at V and 1 base at J; junction bases unmatched: 9. CDR3 in DNA: TGTGCCAGCAGCGCGTCCTCCGGGACAGCGAACACTGAAGCTTTCTTT. It codes for CASSASSGTANTEAFF.

This clone was seen only a few times. The gene calls are TRBV6-1 and TRBJ1-2; D perhaps matches TRBD1 (5 bases). V was clipped by 2 bases and J by 8 bases, with 15 bases between them. The germline gives CDR1 MNHNS, CDR2 SASEGT. This CDR3 comprises 14 residues. Here the CDR3 reads CASSEHYGGSGYTF. The CDR3 nucleotides read TGTGCCAGCAGTGAACACTACGGGGGTAGCGGCTACACCTTC.

This chain's CDR3 is CATSDRDNQPQHF. CDR3 bases: TGTGCCACCTCCGACCGGGACAATCAGCCCCAGCATTTT. The chain joins TRBV6-5 to TRBJ1-5; D unresolved. CDR3 size: 13 residues. The V end lost 10 bases, the J end lost 3 bases, and 13 bases lay between the germline ends. Looked up from germline, CDR1 is MNHEY and CDR2 is SVGAGI.

The J gene is TRBJ1-1, the V gene TRBV5-1; 10 bases are a match to TRBD1. CDR3 length equals 16 residues. J gave up 3 bases and V 2 bases, and 7 bases lay outside the gene matches. The V gene's germline CDR1 is SGHRS and CDR2 YFSETQ. The CDR3: CASSFDRGRVYTEAFF. CDR3 DNA: TGCGCCAGCAGCTTCGACAGGGGGCGCGTTTACACTGAAGCTTTCTTT.

V gene TRBV3-1 (or the pseudogene TRBV3-2) combines with J gene TRBJ2-1, with 12 nucleotides matching TRBD2. Per germline, CDR1 LGHDT and CDR2 YNNKEL (reference sequence). The trim removed 5 bases at V and 4 bases at J, leaving 3 bases unmatched. This CDR3 region has 15 residues. Here the CDR3 reads CASSTTSGGYNEQFF. As DNA, the CDR3 is TGTGCCAGCAGCACGACTAGCGGGGGATACAATGAGCAGTTCTTC.

This CDR3 reads CASPQGVSYEQYF. The CDR3 region has the DNA TGCGCCAGCCCACAGGGGGTCTCCTACGAGCAGTACTTC. The chain couples TRBV5-1 to TRBJ2-7, with 8 bases fitting TRBD1. V shed 7 bases, J shed 0 bases, and the junction held 3 bases outside the gene matches. The germline V gene encodes CDR1 SGHRS and CDR2 YFSETQ. The CDR3 contains 13 residues.

This clone was detected a few times. The V gene is TRBV18, the J gene TRBJ1-2; D is undetermined. The CDR3 length is 13 residues. The germline CDR1 and CDR2 sequences are KGHSH and LQKENI. Trimming stripped 3 bases from V and 4 bases from J, with 9 bases between. CDR3 DNA: TGTGCCAGCTCACCTGGACTGTTCTATGGCTACACCTTC. Encoded protein: CASSPGLFYGYTF.

J is TRBJ2-5 and V is TRBV18; D call uncertain. CDR1 KGHSH and CDR2 LQKENI come from the germline V gene. Trimming took off 3 bases at V and 4 bases at J, with 18 bases between the two ends. This CDR3 contains 16 residues. CDR3 amino acids: CASSPKAGQLRETQYF. The CDR3 DNA follows: TGTGCCAGCTCACCCAAGGCAGGCCAATTACGAGAGACCCAGTACTTC.

CDR3 bases: TGTGCCAGCTCACCACCGCCAGGGACGGGAGCCTTTGAAGCTTTCTTT. This sequence encodes CASSPPPGTGAFEAFF. The chain links TRBV18 to TRBJ1-1; possibly TRBD1 for D (5 bases). The CDR3 runs to 16 residues. Trimming stripped 0 bases from V and 7 bases from J, with 18 bases between. Germline CDR1 and CDR2: KGHSH and LQKENI.

Only one count was recorded for this clone. The J gene is TRBJ1-4, the V gene TRBV5-1, with 9 positions matching TRBD1. Trimming removed 4 bases from V and 7 bases from J; junction bases left unmatched: 8. From germline, CDR1 is SGHRS and CDR2 YFSETQ. The CDR3 is 15 residues long. CDR3 protein: CASSPPGQGLEKLFF. CDR3 bases: TGCGCCAGCAGCCCACCGGGACAGGGACTTGAAAAACTGTTTTTT.

The rearrangement joins TRBV6-5 to TRBJ1-2; D is unclear. V shed 7 bases and J shed 4 bases, with 10 bases lying between them. Per germline, CDR1 MNHEY and CDR2 SVGAGI. This CDR3 is 12 amino acids long. The CDR3 DNA reads as TGTGCCAGCATGGGCGAAGCCTATGGCTACACCTTC. It is translated as CASMGEAYGYTF.

The chain combines TRBV6-5 with TRBJ2-7, with TRBD1 matching 10 bases. The CDR3 extends over 14 amino acids. Trimming cost V 7 bases and J 2 bases; bases outside gene matches: 5. From germline, CDR1 is MNHEY and CDR2 SVGAGI. The CDR3 DNA is TGTGCCAGCACCGGGACAGGGGCCGCCTACGAGCAGTACTTC. Its protein is CASTGTGAAYEQYF.

The chain has TRBV6-4 and TRBJ2-3; the match to TRBD2 covers 7 bases. The CDR3 runs to 15 residues. Germline V CDR1 and CDR2: MRHNA, SNTAGT. Trimming took 5 bases from V and 4 from J; bases not matched to a gene: 9. The CDR3 DNA reads TGTGCCAGCAGTAAACTCGGGGAGGGACCAGATACGCAGTATTTT. This gives the protein CASSKLGEGPDTQYF.

This chain connects TRBV7-9 to TRBJ1-3, with 9 bases that match TRBD1. V dropped 8 bases and J dropped 4; count of bases not matched to a gene: 9. Germline CDR1 SEHNR, CDR2 FQNEAQ (reference sequence). The CDR3 covers 15 residues. The CDR3 DNA is TGTGCCAGCGACGCACAGGGGGCGAGGGGAAACACCATATATTTT. This translates into CASDAQGARGNTIYF.

The J gene is TRBJ2-5, the V gene TRBV2; D is undetermined. Looked up from germline, CDR1 is SNHLY and CDR2 is FYNNEI. This CDR3 has 12 amino acids. Deletions cut 2 bases from V and 5 bases from J, with 6 bases between. The CDR3: CASSENLETQYF. CDR3 bases: TGTGCCAGCAGTGAAAACTTGGAGACCCAGTACTTC.